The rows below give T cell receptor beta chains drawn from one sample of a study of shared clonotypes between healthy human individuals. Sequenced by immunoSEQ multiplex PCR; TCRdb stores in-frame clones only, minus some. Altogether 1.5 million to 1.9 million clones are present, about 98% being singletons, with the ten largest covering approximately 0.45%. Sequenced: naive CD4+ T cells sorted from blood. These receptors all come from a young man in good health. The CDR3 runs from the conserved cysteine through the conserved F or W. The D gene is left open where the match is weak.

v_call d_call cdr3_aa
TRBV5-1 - CASSLVTGSQETQYF
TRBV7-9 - CASSLDRLVGTDTQYF
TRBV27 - CASNLNTEAFF
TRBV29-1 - CSGGHSETQYF
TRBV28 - CASSFAVGTQYF
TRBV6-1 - CASSELGSANNQPQHF
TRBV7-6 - CASSLGGSVFGETQYF
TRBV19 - CASSMGGDTPTDTQYF
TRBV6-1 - CASSEAHRTPGNTIYF
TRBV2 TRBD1 CASSGGQEAYEQYF
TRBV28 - CASSFEPGELFF
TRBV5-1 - CASSSTLDTQYF
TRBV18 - CASSPTFTRNYGYTF
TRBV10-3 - CAISEFKTTNTEAFF
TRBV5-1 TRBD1 CASSQGSTGQESYEQYF
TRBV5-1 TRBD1 CASSPRWDSYEQYF
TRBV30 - CAWIRTEAFF
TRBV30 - CAWSIFGNTEAFF
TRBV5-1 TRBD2 CASSLILAGGEQYF
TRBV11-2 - CASSLQGYEQYF
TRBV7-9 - CASSLALASDYNEQFF
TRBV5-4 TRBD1 CASSPRTGGLETQYF
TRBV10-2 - CASSEPYRSYEQYF
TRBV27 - CASSSAWETYGYTF
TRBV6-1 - CASSEAGLGNEQFF
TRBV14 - CASSSRINTEAFF
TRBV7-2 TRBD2 CASSTRTSGIANTGELFF
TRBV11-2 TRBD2 CASSSSGLASSEQFF